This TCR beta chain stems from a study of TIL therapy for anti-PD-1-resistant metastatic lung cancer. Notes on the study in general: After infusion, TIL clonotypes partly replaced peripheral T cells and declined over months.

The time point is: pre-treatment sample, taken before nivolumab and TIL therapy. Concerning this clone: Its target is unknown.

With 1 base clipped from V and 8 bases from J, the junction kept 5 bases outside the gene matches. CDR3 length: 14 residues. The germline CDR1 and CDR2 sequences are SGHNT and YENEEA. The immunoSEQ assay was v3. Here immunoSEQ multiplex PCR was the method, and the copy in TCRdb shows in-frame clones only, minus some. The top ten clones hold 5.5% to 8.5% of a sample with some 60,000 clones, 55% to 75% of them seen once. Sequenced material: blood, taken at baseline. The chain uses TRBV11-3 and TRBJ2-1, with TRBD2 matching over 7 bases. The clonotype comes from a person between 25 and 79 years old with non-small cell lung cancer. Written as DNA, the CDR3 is TGTGCCAGCAGCTTAGGCGGGAGCACGGATGAGCAGTTCTTC. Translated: CASSLGGSTDEQFF.